This is a list of T cell receptor beta chains from one sample in a study of blood T cell repertoires in COVID-19. Repertoires were generated with immunoSEQ multiplex PCR, while TCRdb's copy carries only in-frame clones and drops some. The sample shows roughly 250,000 clones, approximately 86% of them seen only once. Material: peripheral blood. The origin of the receptors is a man between 60 and 75 years old who had recovered from COVID-19. Both conserved end residues are trimmed from each CDR3. Clone size is given for some rows only: seen once, a few or many times, or a class if the clone is expanded.

TRBV7-8	once	TRBJ2-7	ASSLARSGGILYEQY
TRBV24-1	-	TRBJ2-1	ATSDRKTGHEQF
TRBV7-9	-	TRBJ1-2	ASRRLLDYGYT
TRBV10-3	-	TRBJ1-6	AISDRGEVKDSPLH
TRBV5-5	-	TRBJ1-4	ASSLLLWDRAEKLF
TRBV13	-	TRBJ1-1	ASSLGEAAFRGAF
TRBV6-1	-	TRBJ1-3	ASSEVSQGVGNTIY
TRBV3-1/TRBV3-2	few	TRBJ1-1	ASSQGGREAF
TRBV6-5	-	TRBJ2-7	ASSTGGYIYEQY
TRBV19	-	TRBJ1-2	ASRGQGPYYGYT
TRBV6-6	-	TRBJ1-6	ASSYFGTDNSPLH
TRBV3-1/TRBV3-2	once	TRBJ1-6	ASSLGQGNSPLH
TRBV7-2	-	TRBJ2-3	ASSIRPGTGLDTQY
TRBV25-1	-	TRBJ1-2	ASSSWGHNGYT
TRBV10-3	-	TRBJ1-3	AIKGRTAGNTIY
TRBV30	-	TRBJ2-1	AWSVRGGGWNEQF
TRBV6-1	-	TRBJ2-1	ASSEAWGGGNEQF
TRBV19	-	TRBJ2-7	ASSDTSGGAGYEQY
TRBV2	-	TRBJ1-6	ASSPRTGGLDSPLH
TRBV2	-	TRBJ2-3	ASRDRDRVTDTQY
TRBV27	-	TRBJ1-1	ASSPGTANTEAF
TRBV2	-	TRBJ1-5	ASSRDRAYSNQPQH
TRBV15	-	TRBJ2-7	ATSRARDTLYEQY
TRBV9	-	TRBJ2-7	ASSGGQSSSEQY
TRBV5-1	-	TRBJ2-5	ASSLGQGDVETQY
TRBV3-1/TRBV3-2	-	TRBJ1-2	ASSVGQGPHYGYT
TRBV27	-	TRBJ2-2	ASSLYYPGSGGYTGELF
TRBV19	-	TRBJ1-2	ASRSRGDYGYT
TRBV12-3/TRBV12-4	once	TRBJ2-2	ASSFGSGELF
TRBV5-8	-	TRBJ1-1	ASSSGQGSLTEAF
TRBV7-8	-	TRBJ1-1	ASSLPGMNTEAF
TRBV5-1	-	TRBJ2-3	ASSLRWEHPDTQY
TRBV24-1	-	TRBJ2-3	ATSGGQGITDTQY
TRBV7-9	-	TRBJ2-1	ASSSPASSSYNEQF
TRBV29-1	-	TRBJ1-2	STPTGNYGYT
TRBV10-2	-	TRBJ2-3	ASRERGAGDTQY
TRBV27	-	TRBJ2-7	ASSLGTGDSYEQY
TRBV10-3	-	TRBJ2-1	AISAAGLADNEQF
TRBV5-1	-	TRBJ2-6	ASSLSRTGTGANVLT
TRBV5-6	-	TRBJ1-5	ASSRQSNQPQH
TRBV6-5	-	TRBJ1-4	ASSSGWHEKLF
TRBV12-5	-	TRBJ1-1	ASGLVVTSNTEAF
TRBV12-5	-	TRBJ1-5	ASGLAQVPQH
TRBV6-4	-	TRBJ2-1	ASSDSASGGRGEQF
TRBV6-2/TRBV6-3	-	TRBJ2-7	ASSYRLAGGKYEQY
TRBV18	once	TRBJ2-5	ASSPTASQETQY
TRBV4-1	-	TRBJ1-4	ASSQGPGTGALNEKLF
TRBV7-9	-	TRBJ2-2	ASSLALGQGTGELF
TRBV27	-	TRBJ1-2	AISRGGRGYT